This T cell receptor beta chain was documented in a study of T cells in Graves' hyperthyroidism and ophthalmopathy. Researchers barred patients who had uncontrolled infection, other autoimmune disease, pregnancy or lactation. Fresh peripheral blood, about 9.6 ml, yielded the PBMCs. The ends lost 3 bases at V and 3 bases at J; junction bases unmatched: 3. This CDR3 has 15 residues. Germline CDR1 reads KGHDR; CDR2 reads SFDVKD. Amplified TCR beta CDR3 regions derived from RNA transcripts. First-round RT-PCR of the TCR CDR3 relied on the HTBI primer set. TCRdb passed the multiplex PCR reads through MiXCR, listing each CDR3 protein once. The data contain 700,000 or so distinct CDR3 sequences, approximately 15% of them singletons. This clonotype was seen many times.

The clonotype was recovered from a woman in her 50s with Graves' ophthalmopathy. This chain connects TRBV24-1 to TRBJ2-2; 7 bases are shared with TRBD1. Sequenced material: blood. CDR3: CATSDPGQDTGELFF. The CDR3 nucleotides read TGTGCCACCAGTGATCCCGGACAGGACACCGGGGAGCTGTTTTTT.